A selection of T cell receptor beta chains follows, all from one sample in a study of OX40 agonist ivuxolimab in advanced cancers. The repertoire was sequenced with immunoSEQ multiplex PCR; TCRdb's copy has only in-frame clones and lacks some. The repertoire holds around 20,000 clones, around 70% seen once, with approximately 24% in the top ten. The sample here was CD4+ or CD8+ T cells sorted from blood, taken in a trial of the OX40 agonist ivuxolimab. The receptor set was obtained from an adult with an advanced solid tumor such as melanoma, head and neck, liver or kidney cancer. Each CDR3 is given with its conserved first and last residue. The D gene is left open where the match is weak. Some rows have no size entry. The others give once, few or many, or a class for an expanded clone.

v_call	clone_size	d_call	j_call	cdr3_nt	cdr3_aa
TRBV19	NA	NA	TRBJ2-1	TGTGCCAGTACAATCGGGAGCCCCGCCAATGAGCAGTTCTTC	CASTIGSPANEQFF
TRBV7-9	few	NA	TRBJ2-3	TGTGCCAGCAGCCAAGGGGGATATACGCAGTATTTT	CASSQGGYTQYF
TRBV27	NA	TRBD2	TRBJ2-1	TGTGCCAGCAGTTGGGGACTAGGGAATGAGCAGTTCTTC	CASSWGLGNEQFF
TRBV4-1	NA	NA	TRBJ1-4	TGCGCCAGCAGCCATGACCGTGCAACTAATGAAAAACTGTTTTTT	CASSHDRATNEKLFF
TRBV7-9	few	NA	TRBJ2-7	TGTGCCTCATCCCCCAGCTACTCCTACGAGCAGTACTTC	CASSPSYSYEQYF
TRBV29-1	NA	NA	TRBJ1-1	TGCAGCGTTAGAGCGTTACAAAAAGCTTTCTTT	CSVRALQKAFF
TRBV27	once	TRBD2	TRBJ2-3	TGTGCCAGCAGTTTATTGGAACCCCAAACCGGACTAGCGGGGGACACAGATACGCAGTATTTT	CASSLLEPQTGLAGDTDTQYF
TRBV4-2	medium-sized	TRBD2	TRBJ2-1	TGTGCCAGCAGCCAAGGGTTTAGCGGGAGGAGGGATTATGAGCAGTTCTTC	CASSQGFSGRRDYEQFF
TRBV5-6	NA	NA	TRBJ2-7	TGTGCCAGCAGCTTGGTGGACTTTGGCTCCTACGAGCAGTACTTC	CASSLVDFGSYEQYF
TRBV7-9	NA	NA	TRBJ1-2	TGTGCCAGCAGCCCCATTCAAGACTATGGCTACACCTTC	CASSPIQDYGYTF
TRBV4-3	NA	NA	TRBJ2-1	TGCGCCAGCAGCCAAGATCGTGGACCGTACAATGAGCAGTTCTTC	CASSQDRGPYNEQFF
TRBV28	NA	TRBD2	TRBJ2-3	TGTGCCAGCAGTTTATACGGACTAGTCGATAGCACAGATACGCAGTATTTT	CASSLYGLVDSTDTQYF
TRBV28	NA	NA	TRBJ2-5	TGTGCCAGCAGACTTACCCTAGAGCTCCAAGAGACCCAGTACTTC	CASRLTLELQETQYF
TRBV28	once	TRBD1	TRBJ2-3	TGTGCCAGCAGTTTCAAACAGGGACAGTCGATTACTAGCACAGATACGCAGTATTTT	CASSFKQGQSITSTDTQYF
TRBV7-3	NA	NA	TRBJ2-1	TGTGCCAGCAGCTTCGGGGCGAGCTCCTACAATGAGCAGTTCTTC	CASSFGASSYNEQFF
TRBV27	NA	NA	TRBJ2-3	TGTGCCAGCAGTTTTGGGGGGGATACGCAGTATTTT	CASSFGGDTQYF
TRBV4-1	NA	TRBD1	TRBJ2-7	TGCGCCAGCAGCCAAGATGGGGCCGGGACAGGGTACTACGAGCAGTACTTC	CASSQDGAGTGYYEQYF
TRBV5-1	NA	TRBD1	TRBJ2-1	TGCGCCAGCAGCCCGACCGCCGGGACAGGGGTCTACAATGAGCAGTTCTTC	CASSPTAGTGVYNEQFF
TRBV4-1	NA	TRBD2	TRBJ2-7	TGCGCCAGCAGCCAAGACGAAACTAGCGGGAGGTTCGAGCAGTACTTC	CASSQDETSGRFEQYF
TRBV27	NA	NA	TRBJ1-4	TGTGCCAGCCGCGGGGGGAGTGAAAAACTATTTTTT	CASRGGSEKLFF
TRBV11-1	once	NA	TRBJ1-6	TGTGCCAGCAGCTTTAGGGGAAATAATTCACCCCTCCACTTT	CASSFRGNNSPLHF
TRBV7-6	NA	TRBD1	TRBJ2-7	TGTGCCAGCAGCGCCCGGACAGGGGGCGAGCAGTACTTC	CASSARTGGEQYF
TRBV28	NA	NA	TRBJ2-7	TGTGCCAGCATCGATTCCCGGGGACTGCACTCCTACGAGCAGTACTTC	CASIDSRGLHSYEQYF
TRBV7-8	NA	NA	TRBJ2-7	TGTGCCAGCAGCTTCCGGGCCAAGGCCTACGAGCAGTACTTC	CASSFRAKAYEQYF
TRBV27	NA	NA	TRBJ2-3	TGTGCCAGCAGTTTGATGTCGGGAATAGATACGCAGTATTTT	CASSLMSGIDTQYF
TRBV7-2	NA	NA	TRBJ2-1	TGTGCCAGCAGCTTAGCGCGCCTAGCAGGGAGTGAGCAGTTCTTC	CASSLARLAGSEQFF
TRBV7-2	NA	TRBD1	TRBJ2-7	TGTGCCAGCAGCTTAGACGGGACAGGGCTGTACGAGCAGTACTTC	CASSLDGTGLYEQYF
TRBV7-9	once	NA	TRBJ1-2	TGTGCCTTGAGGGGTTGGGAACTCAACTATGGCTACACCTTC	CALRGWELNYGYTF
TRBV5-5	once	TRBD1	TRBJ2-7	TGTGCCAGCAGCGGATTCGGACAGGGGTACGAGCAGTACTTC	CASSGFGQGYEQYF
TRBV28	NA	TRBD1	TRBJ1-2	TGTGCCAGCAGTTTAGAACAGGGGCATGGCTATGGCTACACCTTC	CASSLEQGHGYGYTF
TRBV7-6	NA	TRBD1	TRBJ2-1	TGTGCCAGCAGTCCAAAGGGGGGACCGACAGGGGAGTACAATGAGCAGTTCTTC	CASSPKGGPTGEYNEQFF
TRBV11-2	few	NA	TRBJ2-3	TGTGCCAGCAGCTTGACCTCGGGGGCGGGGGATACGCAGTATTTT	CASSLTSGAGDTQYF
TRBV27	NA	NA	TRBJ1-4	TGTGCCAGCAGTTTCTCGGGGGCCCATAATGAAAAACTGTTTTTT	CASSFSGAHNEKLFF
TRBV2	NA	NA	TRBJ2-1	TGTGCCAGCAGTGAACTATTTCTAAATGAGCAGTTCTTC	CASSELFLNEQFF